The 9 T cell receptor beta chains presented below share a single source sample, sequenced in a study of CD8 T cells in Susac syndrome. With random hexamers, about 0.5 to 1 ug RNA was reverse transcribed. TCRdb reprocessed the immunoSEQ multiplex PCR reads via MiXCR and lists one record per CDR3 protein. The table shows 130,000 or so distinct CDR3 sequences, with 94% occurring only once. Sequencing was performed on CD4+ T cells from PBMCs. The receptors here all came from a human donor in good health.

This chain joins TRBV19 and TRBJ2-1; D is uncertain. The CDR3 is 13 amino acids. V was shortened by 6 bases and J by 9 bases, with 15 bases between the two germline ends. Germline CDR1 reads LNHDA; CDR2 reads SQIVND (reference sequence). The DNA of the CDR3 is TGTGCCAGTAGGGGCCCCAGCATGTTTGAGCAGTTCTTC. Protein sequence: CASRGPSMFEQFF.

The chain has TRBV12-3 or TRBV12-4 and TRBJ2-5, with TRBD2 identical over 8 bases. There are 14 residues in the CDR3. V shed 2 bases, J shed 5 bases, and the junction held 4 bases outside the gene matches. CDR3 loop: CASSLPGGPETQYF. The CDR3 region has the DNA TGTGCCAGCAGTTTACCGGGAGGGCCGGAGACCCAGTACTTC.

This CDR3 reads CASSDFGTSGTGELFF. CDR3 coding DNA: TGTGCCAGCAGTGACTTCGGGACTAGCGGGACCGGGGAGCTGTTTTTT. The chain links TRBV25-1 to TRBJ2-2; 12 bases match TRBD2. The CDR3 runs 16 residues. Germline V CDR1 and CDR2: MGHDK, SYGVNS. V dropped 3 bases and J dropped 5; count of bases not matched to a gene: 4.

The rearrangement links TRBV3-1 to TRBJ2-1; TRBD1 matches 8 bases. This CDR3 comprises 20 residues. CDR1 and CDR2 from the germline V gene are LGHDT and YNNKEL (reference sequence). V shed 1 base, J shed 9 bases, and the junction held 23 bases outside the gene matches. CDR3 nucleotide sequence: TGTGCCAGCAGCCAAGGTCTGGGACAGGCTGCTAATGAGGCGCGCATTGAGCAGTTCTTC. Translated: CASSQGLGQAANEARIEQFF.

The J gene is TRBJ2-4, the V gene TRBV19; a possible D gene is TRBD2 (6 bases). The germline CDR1 and CDR2 sequences are LNHDA and SQIVND (reference sequence). This CDR3 region has 17 residues. The germline V and J ends were trimmed by 7 bases and 2 bases, with 21 bases remaining between them. The CDR3 sequence: CASTTSSAGKTKNIQYF. The CDR3 region has the DNA TGTGCCAGTACCACAAGCTCTGCGGGAAAAACCAAAAACATTCAGTACTTC.

This clonotype appeared once. The chain employs TRBV23-1 and TRBJ1-3; D remains ambiguous. TRBV23-1 carries the ORF label, with uncertain function. Trimming left V 0 bases short and J 2 bases short, with 17 bases between. There are 18 residues in the CDR3. The CDR3 is CASSQSEIPFCTGNTIYF. In DNA, the CDR3 is TGCGCCAGCAGTCAATCGGAGATACCCTTCTGCACTGGAAACACCATATATTTT.

This clonotype occurred once. The chain has TRBV12-5 and TRBJ2-1, with a tentative D call TRBD1 (6 bases). This CDR3 contains 14 residues. The germline gives CDR1 LGHNT, CDR2 FRNRAP. V was pared by 1 base and J by 7 bases, with 11 bases between. CDR3: CASGLGGTINEQFF. The CDR3 DNA reads TGTGCTAGTGGTTTGGGGGGGACAATTAATGAGCAGTTCTTC.

V usage is TRBV6-6 and J usage is TRBJ2-2; TRBD2 might be the D (6 bases). The CDR3 is 16 amino acids. The germline CDR1 and CDR2 sequences are MNHNY and SVGAGI (reference sequence). The V and J ends lost 7 bases and 5 bases respectively, with 20 bases between them. The CDR3 spells CASINRDSSGTGELFF. In DNA, the CDR3 is TGTGCCAGCATCAACCGGGACTCGTCCGGTACCGGGGAGCTGTTTTTT.

The chain combines TRBV7-2 with TRBJ2-7; 8 bases align to TRBD1. The CDR3 covers 12 residues. The junction had 4 bases not matched to a gene; V was cut back by 6 bases and J by 6 bases. Germline loops: CDR1 SGHTA, CDR2 FQGNSA. CDR3 nucleotides: TGTGCCAGCAGTCTTGACAGGGGCGAGCAGTACTTC. This codes for CASSLDRGEQYF.